The sequence of this T cell receptor (beta chain) was determined in a study of PD-1 blockade in mismatch repair-deficient tumors (dated by TCRdb to 2016 to 2017). Regarding the complete study: The trial enrolled roughly 83 consecutive patients with roughly 13 mismatch repair-deficient cancer types between late 2013 and 2016, all previously treated and progressing. Tumor-associated T cell clones in the peripheral blood of patients responding to PD-1 blockade were tracked using deep sequencing of TCR CDR3 regions. The study at large found these results: Tumor-resident clones, often undetectable in blood before treatment, expanded rapidly after pembrolizumab and then contracted, generally before radiologic responses.

This clone showed up just a few times. Its antigen has not been determined. No per-base quality is available; no much larger clone lies one base away. Mismatch repair deficiency was established in every enrolled patient by polymerase chain reaction or immunohistochemistry. TCR sequencing was performed for a few patients who responded to pembrolizumab therapy. The phase II trial prospectively tested pembrolizumab PD-1 blockade in advanced mismatch repair-deficient cancers regardless of tissue of origin. Peripheral blood T cell samples were collected serially, before PD-1 blockade began and at several time points afterward. The timing of each blood sample was reported as weeks after the first dose of pembrolizumab. Preparation of the library involved the immunoSEQ multiplex PCR assay. Sourced from immuneACCESS, this table was stored by TCRdb with only in-frame sequences that have V and J called. A share of the clones is absent; for the studies checked, an unresolved V gene accounts for under half, and the remainder has no known explanation. The sample table holds 30,000 to 45,000 clones, of which 70% to 90% were seen once. 3.9% of the sample comes from the top ten.

CDR1 SGHNT and CDR2 YENEEA were looked up in the germline V gene. The junction carries 16 bases between V and J, which are trimmed by 6 bases and 8 bases respectively. The CDR3, from cysteine to phenylalanine, totals 13 residues. Only the CDR3 DNA stays, 39 bases, in frame from base 1. The source was peripheral blood, collected about 76 weeks after starting pembrolizumab. This TCR came from an adult with mismatch repair-deficient cancer. The chain links TRBV11-3 with TRBJ1-2; possibly the D gene is TRBD1, per 6 matching bases. The CDR3 region has the sequence CASSSQGREGYTF. The base sequence is TGTGCCAGCAGTTCGCAGGGGCGCGAAGGCTACACCTTC.